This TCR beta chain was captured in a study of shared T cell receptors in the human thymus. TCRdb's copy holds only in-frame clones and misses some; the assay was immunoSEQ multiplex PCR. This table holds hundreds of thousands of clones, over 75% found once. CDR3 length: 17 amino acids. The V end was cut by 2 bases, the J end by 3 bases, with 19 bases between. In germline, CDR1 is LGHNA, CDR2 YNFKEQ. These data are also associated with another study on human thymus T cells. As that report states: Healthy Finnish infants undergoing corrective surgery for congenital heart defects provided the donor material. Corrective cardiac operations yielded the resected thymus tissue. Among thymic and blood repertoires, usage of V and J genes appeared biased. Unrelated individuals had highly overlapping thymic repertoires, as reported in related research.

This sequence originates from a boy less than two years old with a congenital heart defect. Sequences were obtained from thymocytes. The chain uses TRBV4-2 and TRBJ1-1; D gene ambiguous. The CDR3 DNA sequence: TGTGCCAGCAGCCAAATCCCAAAGGGAGTAGGTGACACTGAAGCTTTCTTT. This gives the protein CASSQIPKGVGDTEAFF.